One sample yielded the 5 T cell receptor beta chains listed below, sequenced in a study of cytomegalovirus exposure and HLA in healthy donors. This PCR relied on a set of 60 Vbeta primers and 13 Jbeta primers. TCRdb's copy holds only in-frame clones and misses some; the assay was immunoSEQ multiplex PCR. Seen here are around 170,000 clones, around 85% observed once, and the top ten hold 1.3%. Sequencing was performed on PBMCs. The receptors were gathered from a man aged 50-60 years in good health and CMV-seropositive.

The chain is built from TRBV18 and TRBJ1-2; 9 positions match TRBD1. The CDR3 loop spans 14 amino acids. The germline gives CDR1 KGHSH, CDR2 LQKENI. The junction had 4 bases not matched to a gene; V was cut back by 4 bases and J by 4 bases. The CDR3 region has the DNA TGTGCCAGCTCACGGACAGGGGAAACCTATGGCTACACCTTC. Translation gives CASSRTGETYGYTF.

The chain combines TRBV28 with TRBJ1-2, with 7 nucleotides matching TRBD1. The CDR3 is made up of 14 amino acids. The V gene's germline CDR1 is MDHEN and CDR2 SYDVKM. V was pared by 7 bases and J by 8 bases, with 13 bases of the junction left unmatched. CDR3 DNA sequence: TGTGCCAGCATTGCGACAGGGCCCGTCGTAGGCTACACCTTC. The encoded protein is CASIATGPVVGYTF.

The chain joins TRBV28 to TRBJ1-2, with D perhaps TRBD1 (6 bases). The ends were cut back, 6 bases at V and 6 bases at J, with 14 bases in the middle. CDR1 and CDR2 from the germline V gene are MDHEN and SYDVKM. This CDR3 contains 13 residues. This CDR3 is CASSTYRENGYTF. DNA for the CDR3: TGTGCCAGCAGCACATACAGGGAGAATGGCTACACCTTC.

For the CDR3, the DNA is TGTGCCAGCAGTTGGACAGGGTCTCACACTGAAGCTTTCTTT. Encoded protein: CASSWTGSHTEAFF. The chain uses TRBV6-5 and TRBJ1-1; 8 nucleotides align to TRBD1. The CDR3 has 14 residues. The germline V gene has CDR1 MNHEY and CDR2 SVGAGI. With V trimmed by 4 bases and J by 3 bases, 4 bases remained unmatched.

This clone was observed a single time. The chain is built from TRBV10-3 and TRBJ2-3; 7 bases are shared with TRBD1. Germline assignment: CDR1 ENHRY and CDR2 SYGVKD. This CDR3 has 15 residues. J lost 2 bases, V lost 5 bases, and 7 bases had no gene match. CDR3 amino acids: CAISYDRVPTDTQYF. The CDR3 coding sequence is TGTGCCATCAGTTATGACAGGGTTCCCACAGATACGCAGTATTTT.